What follows describes a single T cell receptor beta chain. Sequenced by immunoSEQ multiplex PCR; TCRdb stores in-frame clones only, minus some. The sample records a few hundred thousand clones, around 84% being singletons. The germline V and J ends were trimmed by 2 bases and 0 bases, with 8 bases remaining between them. Germline V gene data show CDR1 as SGHTA and CDR2 as FQGTGA. The CDR3 spans 14 residues. The sample is drawn from a study of blood T cell repertoires in COVID-19. Background on the study: T cells, B-cell-depleted T cells, or PBMCs provided the cDNA or gDNA that served as material.

This rearrangement joins TRBV7-3 to TRBJ2-7, with D possibly TRBD1 on 5 matching bases. The sequencing input was peripheral blood. This sequence was found in a man aged 25-45 years with active or convalescent COVID-19. The CDR3 coding sequence is TGTGCCAGCAGCTTAGACAGCAACTCCTACGAGCAGTACTTC. Encoded protein: CASSLDSNSYEQYF.